This record concerns one T cell receptor beta chain sequence. The sample is drawn from a study of CD8+ T cells in alopecia areata. cDNA prepared by RNA extraction and subsequent reverse transcription served as the template for sequencing. Generated by immunoSEQ multiplex PCR, the TCRdb table keeps only in-frame clones and is missing some. The table shows some 20,000 clones, with less than 70% occurring only once. The germline V gene encodes CDR1 LNHDA and CDR2 SQIVND (reference sequence). The CDR3 is made up of 13 amino acids. The junction had 4 bases not matched to a gene; V was cut back by 9 bases and J by 3 bases. For a handful of patients taking part in the biomarker study, CD4+ cells were further sorted into CD25+CD127- cells. Separation by sorting yielded CD4+ and CD8+ T cells from PBMCs.

Material for sequencing was CD4+ Tregs sorted from blood. The clonotype was recovered from a human donor with alopecia areata. The chain links TRBV19 to TRBJ2-3; 9 bases fit TRBD2. The CDR3 region is CASRGLATDTQYF. The CDR3, as DNA: TGTGCCAGCCGCGGACTAGCGACAGATACGCAGTATTTT.